This record concerns one T cell receptor (beta chain) sequence. What it binds is not known. The junction and the germline gene differ at one end; a read error may be behind it. Preparation of the TCRbeta library was carried out with unique molecular identifiers. MiXCR, applied by TCRdb to the PCR reads, yields one record per CDR3 protein. The table includes 450,000 to 550,000 distinct CDR3 sequences, over 9.5% detected once. This sample was included in a study of T-cell reconstitution after alpha-beta-depleted transplantation in children. Findings of the study overall: From newly produced T cells came most of the T-cell counts and diversity one year after transplant. Surviving recipient T cells and thymic progenitors underlay high day-60 TCRbeta diversity in some patients. There were reportedly several hundred expanded graft clones from which alpha-beta T cells came about two months after transplant.

The sample here was PBMCs, mostly from graft donor cells, taken 180 days after TCRalphabeta/CD19-depleted stem cell transplant. This TCR derives from a female patient aged 2-15 years who had a stem cell transplant for aplastic anemia, so the T cells may come from the graft donor.

The CDR3 nucleotides read TGTGTCAGCAGTTACGTCCCGGGACAGGGGCTCAATGAGCAGTTCTTC. It encodes CVSSYVPGQGLNEQFF. The chain couples TRBV6-2 or TRBV6-3 to TRBJ2-1, with 10 bases fitting TRBD1. Germline V gives CDR1 MNHEY, CDR2 SVGEGT. The CDR3 is 16 amino acids.